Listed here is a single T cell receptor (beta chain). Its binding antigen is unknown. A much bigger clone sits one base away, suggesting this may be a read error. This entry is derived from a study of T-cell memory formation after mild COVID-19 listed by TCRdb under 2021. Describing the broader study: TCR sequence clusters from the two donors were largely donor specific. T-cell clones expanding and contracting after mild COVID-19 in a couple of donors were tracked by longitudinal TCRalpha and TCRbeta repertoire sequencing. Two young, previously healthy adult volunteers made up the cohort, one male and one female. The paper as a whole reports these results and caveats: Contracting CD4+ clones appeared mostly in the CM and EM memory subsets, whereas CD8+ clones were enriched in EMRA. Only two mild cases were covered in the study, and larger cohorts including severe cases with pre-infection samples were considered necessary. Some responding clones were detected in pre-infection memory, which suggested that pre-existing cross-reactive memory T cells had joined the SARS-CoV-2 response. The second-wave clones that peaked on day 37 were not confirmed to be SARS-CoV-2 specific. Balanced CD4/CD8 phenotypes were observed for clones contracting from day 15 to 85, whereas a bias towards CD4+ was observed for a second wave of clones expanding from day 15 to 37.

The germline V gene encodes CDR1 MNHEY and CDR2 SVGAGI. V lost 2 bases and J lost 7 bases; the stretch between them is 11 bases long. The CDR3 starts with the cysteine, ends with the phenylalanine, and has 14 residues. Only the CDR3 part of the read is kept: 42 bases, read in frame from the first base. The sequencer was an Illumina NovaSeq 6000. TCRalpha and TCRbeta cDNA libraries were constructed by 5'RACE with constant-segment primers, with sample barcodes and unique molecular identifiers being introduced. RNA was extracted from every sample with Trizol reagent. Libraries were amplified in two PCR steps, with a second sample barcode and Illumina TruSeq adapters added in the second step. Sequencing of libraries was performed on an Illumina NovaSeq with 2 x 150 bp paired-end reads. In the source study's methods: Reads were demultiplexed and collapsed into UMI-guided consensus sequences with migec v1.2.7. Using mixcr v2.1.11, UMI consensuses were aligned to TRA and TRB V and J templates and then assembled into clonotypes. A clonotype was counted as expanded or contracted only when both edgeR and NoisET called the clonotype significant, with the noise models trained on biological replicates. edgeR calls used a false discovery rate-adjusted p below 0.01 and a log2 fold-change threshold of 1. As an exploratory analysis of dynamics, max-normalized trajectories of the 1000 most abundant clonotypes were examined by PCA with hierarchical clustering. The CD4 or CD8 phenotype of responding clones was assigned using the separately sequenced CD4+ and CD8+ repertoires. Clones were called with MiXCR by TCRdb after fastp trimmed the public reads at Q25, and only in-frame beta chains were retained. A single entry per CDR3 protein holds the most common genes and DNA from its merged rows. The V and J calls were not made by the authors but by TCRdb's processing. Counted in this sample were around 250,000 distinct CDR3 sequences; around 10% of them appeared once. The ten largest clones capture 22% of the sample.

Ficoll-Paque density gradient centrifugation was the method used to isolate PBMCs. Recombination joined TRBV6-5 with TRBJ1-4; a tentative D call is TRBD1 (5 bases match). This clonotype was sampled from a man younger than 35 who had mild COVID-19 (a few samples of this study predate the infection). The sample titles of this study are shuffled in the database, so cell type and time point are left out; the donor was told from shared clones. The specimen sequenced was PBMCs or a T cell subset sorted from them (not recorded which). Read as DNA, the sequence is TGTGCCAGCAGTTACCGGACAAACATTGAAAAACTGTTTTTT. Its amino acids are CASSYRTNIEKLFF.